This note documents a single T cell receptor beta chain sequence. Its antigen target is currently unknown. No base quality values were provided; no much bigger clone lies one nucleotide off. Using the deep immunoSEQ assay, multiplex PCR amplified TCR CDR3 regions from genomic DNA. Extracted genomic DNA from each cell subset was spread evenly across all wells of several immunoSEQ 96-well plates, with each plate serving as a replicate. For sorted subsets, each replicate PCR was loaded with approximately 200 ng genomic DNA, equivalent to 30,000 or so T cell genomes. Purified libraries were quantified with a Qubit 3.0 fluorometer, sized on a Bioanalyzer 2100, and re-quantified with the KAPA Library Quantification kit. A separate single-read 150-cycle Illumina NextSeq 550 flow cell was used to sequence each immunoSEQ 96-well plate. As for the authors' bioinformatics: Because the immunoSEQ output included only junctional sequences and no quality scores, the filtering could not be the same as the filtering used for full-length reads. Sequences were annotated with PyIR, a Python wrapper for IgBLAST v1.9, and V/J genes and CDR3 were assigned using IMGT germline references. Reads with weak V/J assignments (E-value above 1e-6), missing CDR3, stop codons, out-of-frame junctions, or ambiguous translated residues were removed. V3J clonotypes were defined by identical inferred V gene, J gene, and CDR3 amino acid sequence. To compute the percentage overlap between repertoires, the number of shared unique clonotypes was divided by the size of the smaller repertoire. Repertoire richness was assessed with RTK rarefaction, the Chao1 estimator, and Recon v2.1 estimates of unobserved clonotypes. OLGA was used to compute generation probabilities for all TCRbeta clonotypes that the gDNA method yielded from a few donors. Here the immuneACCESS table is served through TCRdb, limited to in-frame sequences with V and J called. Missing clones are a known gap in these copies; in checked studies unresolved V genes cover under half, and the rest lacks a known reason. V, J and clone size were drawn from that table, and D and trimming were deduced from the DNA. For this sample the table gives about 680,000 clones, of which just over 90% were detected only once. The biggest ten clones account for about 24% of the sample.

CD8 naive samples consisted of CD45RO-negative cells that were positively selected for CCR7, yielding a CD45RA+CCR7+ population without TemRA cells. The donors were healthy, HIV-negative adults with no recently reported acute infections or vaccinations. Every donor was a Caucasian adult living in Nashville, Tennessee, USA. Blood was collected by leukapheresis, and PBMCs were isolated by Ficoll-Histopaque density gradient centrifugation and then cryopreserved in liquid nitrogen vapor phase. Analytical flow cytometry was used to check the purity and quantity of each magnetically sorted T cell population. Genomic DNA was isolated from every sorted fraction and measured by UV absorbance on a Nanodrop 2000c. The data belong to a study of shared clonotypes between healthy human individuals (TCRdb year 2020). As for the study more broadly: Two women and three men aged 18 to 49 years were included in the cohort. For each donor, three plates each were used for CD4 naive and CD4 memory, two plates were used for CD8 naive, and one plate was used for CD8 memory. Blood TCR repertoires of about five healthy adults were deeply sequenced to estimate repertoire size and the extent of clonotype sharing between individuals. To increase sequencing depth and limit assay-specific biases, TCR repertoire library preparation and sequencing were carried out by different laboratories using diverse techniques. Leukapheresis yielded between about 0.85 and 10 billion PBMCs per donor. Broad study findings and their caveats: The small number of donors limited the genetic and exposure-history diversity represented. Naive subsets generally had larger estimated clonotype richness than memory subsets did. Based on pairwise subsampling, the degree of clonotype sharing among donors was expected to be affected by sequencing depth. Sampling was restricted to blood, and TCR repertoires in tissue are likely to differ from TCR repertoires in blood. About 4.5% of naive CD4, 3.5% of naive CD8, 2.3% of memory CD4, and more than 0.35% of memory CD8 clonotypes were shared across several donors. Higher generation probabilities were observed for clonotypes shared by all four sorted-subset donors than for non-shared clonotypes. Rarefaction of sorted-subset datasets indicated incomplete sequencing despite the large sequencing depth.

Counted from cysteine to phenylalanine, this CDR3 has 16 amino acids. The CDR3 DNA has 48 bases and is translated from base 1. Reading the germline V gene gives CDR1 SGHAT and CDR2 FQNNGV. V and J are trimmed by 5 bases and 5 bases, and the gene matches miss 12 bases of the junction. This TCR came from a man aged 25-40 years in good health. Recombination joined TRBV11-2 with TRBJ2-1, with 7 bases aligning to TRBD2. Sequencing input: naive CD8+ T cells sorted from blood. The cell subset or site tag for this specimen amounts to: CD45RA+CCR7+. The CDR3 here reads CASSLPAGVPNNEQFF. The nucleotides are TGTGCCAGCAGCCTACCCGCGGGGGTACCGAACAATGAGCAGTTCTTC.